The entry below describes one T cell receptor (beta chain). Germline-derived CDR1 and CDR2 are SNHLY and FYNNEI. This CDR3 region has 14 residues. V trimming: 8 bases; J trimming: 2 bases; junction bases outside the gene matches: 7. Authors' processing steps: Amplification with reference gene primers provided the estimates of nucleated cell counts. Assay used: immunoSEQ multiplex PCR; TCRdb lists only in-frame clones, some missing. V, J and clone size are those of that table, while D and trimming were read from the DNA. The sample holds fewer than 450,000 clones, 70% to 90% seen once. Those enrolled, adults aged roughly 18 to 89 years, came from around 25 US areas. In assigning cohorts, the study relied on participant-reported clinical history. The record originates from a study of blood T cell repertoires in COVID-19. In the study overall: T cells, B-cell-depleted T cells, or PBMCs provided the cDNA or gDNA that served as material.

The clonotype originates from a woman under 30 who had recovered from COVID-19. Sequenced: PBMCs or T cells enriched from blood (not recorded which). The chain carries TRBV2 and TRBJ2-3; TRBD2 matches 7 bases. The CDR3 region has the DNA TGTGCCAGCGTGTCAGGGACTATCACAGATACGCAGTATTTT. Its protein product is CASVSGTITDTQYF.